This T cell receptor beta chain stems from a study of blood T cell repertoires in COVID-19. Trimming at V came to 5 bases and at J to 3 bases, leaving 13 bases not matched to a gene. This CDR3 is 19 amino acids long. The germline V gene encodes CDR1 LNHDA and CDR2 SQIVND (reference sequence). In the authors' workflow: Reference gene primer amplification gave estimated nucleated cell counts. Using immunoSEQ multiplex PCR, the repertoire was profiled, and TCRdb retains in-frame clones only, with some absent. V and J calls and clone size are given by that table; D and trimming were obtained from the DNA. The sample yields about 39,000 clones, roughly nine tenths seen once.

The chain carries TRBV19 and TRBJ2-3; 14 positions agree with TRBD2. The source of this sequence is a man over 45 with active COVID-19. Sequenced input: peripheral blood. CDR3 in amino acids: CASSEQTTGLAGVTDTQYF. The CDR3 region has the DNA TGTGCCAGTAGTGAACAAACCACGGGACTAGCGGGAGTAACAGATACGCAGTATTTT.